These T cell receptor beta chains were read from a single sample in a study of cytomegalovirus exposure and HLA in healthy donors. TCRdb's table, derived via immunoSEQ multiplex PCR, lists solely in-frame clones and lacks some. The sample gives about 130,000 clones, roughly 79% of which show up once; less than 0.75% is in the top ten. Specimen: PBMCs. The receptors stem from a young man in good health and CMV-seronegative. Each CDR3 is given with its conserved first and last residue. A D gene is named only where the DNA matches it firmly. Some rows have no size entry. The others give once, few or many, or a class for an expanded clone.

D gene: .; clone size: .; J gene: TRBJ2-2; V gene: TRBV9; CDR3 protein: CASSVGQGPSGGTGELFF; CDR3 DNA: TGTGCCAGCAGCGTGGGACAGGGACCCAGCGGGGGTACCGGGGAGCTGTTTTTT
D gene: .; clone size: .; J gene: TRBJ1-6; V gene: TRBV29-1; CDR3 protein: CSDSSYNSPLHF; CDR3 DNA: TGCAGCGACAGCTCCTATAATTCACCCCTCCACTTT
D gene: .; clone size: once; J gene: TRBJ1-2; V gene: TRBV30; CDR3 protein: CAWGDRGKNGYTF; CDR3 DNA: TGTGCCTGGGGCGACCGGGGTAAGAATGGCTACACCTTC
D gene: .; clone size: .; J gene: TRBJ1-1; V gene: TRBV9; CDR3 protein: CASSAHGNTEAFF; CDR3 DNA: TGTGCCAGCAGCGCACATGGGAACACTGAAGCTTTCTTT
D gene: TRBD1; clone size: .; J gene: TRBJ1-3; V gene: TRBV18; CDR3 protein: CASSPEQGVGNTIYF; CDR3 DNA: TGTGCCAGCTCACCGGAACAGGGGGTTGGAAACACCATATATTTT
D gene: TRBD2; clone size: .; J gene: TRBJ2-1; V gene: TRBV7-9; CDR3 protein: CASSPTSGYSNEQFF; CDR3 DNA: TGTGCCAGCAGCCCTACTAGCGGTTACTCCAATGAGCAGTTCTTC
D gene: .; clone size: .; J gene: TRBJ1-3; V gene: TRBV7-2; CDR3 protein: CASSSPIQSSGNTIYF; CDR3 DNA: TGTGCCAGCAGCTCGCCAATACAGAGCTCTGGAAACACCATATATTTT
D gene: .; clone size: .; J gene: TRBJ1-1; V gene: TRBV5-6; CDR3 protein: CASSLLREGPEAFF; CDR3 DNA: TGTGCCAGCAGCTTGTTGAGGGAGGGACCTGAAGCTTTCTTT
D gene: TRBD2; clone size: .; J gene: TRBJ2-3; V gene: TRBV28; CDR3 protein: CASSLSGTTRGQYF; CDR3 DNA: TGTGCCAGCAGCCTTAGCGGGACTACCAGGGGGCAGTATTTT
D gene: .; clone size: .; J gene: TRBJ2-5; V gene: TRBV7-9; CDR3 protein: CASRGKTGYGSETQYF; CDR3 DNA: TGTGCCAGCAGGGGTAAAACAGGGTACGGGTCAGAGACCCAGTACTTC
D gene: .; clone size: few; J gene: TRBJ1-4; V gene: TRBV7-6; CDR3 protein: CASSQGLPNEKLFF; CDR3 DNA: TGTGCCAGCAGCCAGGGACTGCCTAATGAAAAACTGTTTTTT
D gene: .; clone size: .; J gene: TRBJ1-1; V gene: TRBV7-3; CDR3 protein: CASSPLRTEAFF; CDR3 DNA: TGTGCCAGCAGCCCACTTCGCACTGAAGCTTTCTTT
D gene: .; clone size: .; J gene: TRBJ2-1; V gene: TRBV4-1; CDR3 protein: CASSPEGSSTYNEQFF; CDR3 DNA: TGCGCCAGCAGCCCCGAGGGCAGCTCAACCTACAATGAGCAGTTCTTC
D gene: TRBD2; clone size: .; J gene: TRBJ2-5; V gene: TRBV7-6; CDR3 protein: CASSLVGGGLQETQYF; CDR3 DNA: TGTGCCAGCAGCTTAGTTGGCGGGGGATTACAAGAGACCCAGTACTTC
D gene: TRBD1; clone size: .; J gene: TRBJ2-1; V gene: TRBV9; CDR3 protein: CASSGDRVKYNEQFF; CDR3 DNA: TGTGCCAGCAGCGGGGACAGGGTGAAGTACAATGAGCAGTTCTTC
D gene: .; clone size: .; J gene: TRBJ1-2; V gene: TRBV7-8; CDR3 protein: CASSLGELTNYGYTF; CDR3 DNA: TGTGCCAGCAGCTTAGGGGAGTTAACCAACTATGGCTACACCTTC
D gene: .; clone size: .; J gene: TRBJ2-3; V gene: TRBV6-5; CDR3 protein: CASNPGPWDTQYF; CDR3 DNA: TGTGCCAGCAACCCAGGGCCCTGGGATACGCAGTATTTT
D gene: .; clone size: .; J gene: TRBJ2-7; V gene: TRBV4-1; CDR3 protein: CASSRGATSAYEQYF; CDR3 DNA: TGCGCCAGCAGCCGCGGCGCTACCTCGGCCTACGAGCAGTACTTC
D gene: TRBD1; clone size: .; J gene: TRBJ2-4; V gene: TRBV5-1; CDR3 protein: CASSSGTEGYIQYF; CDR3 DNA: TGCGCCAGCAGCTCCGGGACAGAGGGATACATTCAGTACTTC
D gene: .; clone size: few; J gene: TRBJ1-2; V gene: TRBV11-2; CDR3 protein: CASSLELRNGYTF; CDR3 DNA: TGTGCCAGCAGCTTAGAGCTGAGGAACGGCTACACCTTC
D gene: TRBD2; clone size: few; J gene: TRBJ2-2; V gene: TRBV10-1; CDR3 protein: CASSESSGNTGELFF; CDR3 DNA: TGCGCCAGCAGTGAATCTAGCGGGAACACCGGGGAGCTGTTTTTT
D gene: .; clone size: .; J gene: TRBJ1-5; V gene: TRBV6-5; CDR3 protein: CASRPGAGRRGPQHF; CDR3 DNA: TGTGCCAGCAGACCTGGCGCAGGGAGGCGGGGGCCCCAGCATTTT
D gene: .; clone size: .; J gene: TRBJ1-1; V gene: TRBV7-8; CDR3 protein: CASSFNSLEAFF; CDR3 DNA: TGTGCCAGCAGCTTTAATAGCCTTGAAGCTTTCTTT
D gene: .; clone size: .; J gene: TRBJ1-6; V gene: TRBV6-5; CDR3 protein: CASRQTSSSSPLHF; CDR3 DNA: TGTGCCAGCAGACAGACGAGTTCGTCGTCACCCCTCCACTTT
D gene: TRBD1; clone size: .; J gene: TRBJ1-1; V gene: TRBV28; CDR3 protein: CASSMRGQVNTEAFF; CDR3 DNA: TGTGCCAGCAGTATGAGGGGACAGGTGAACACTGAAGCTTTCTTT
D gene: .; clone size: few; J gene: TRBJ1-4; V gene: TRBV5-1; CDR3 protein: CASSLQPAGGEKLFF; CDR3 DNA: TGCGCCAGCAGCTTGCAGCCGGCCGGAGGTGAAAAACTGTTTTTT